Listed below are T cell receptor beta chains from one sample, sequenced in a study of blood T cell repertoires in COVID-19. Using immunoSEQ multiplex PCR, the repertoire was profiled, and TCRdb retains in-frame clones only, with some absent. This repertoire shows under 250,000 clones, around 90% found once; its top ten account for around 6.5%. Sequencing was done on a sample of peripheral blood. These receptors were taken from a man in his sixties who had recovered from COVID-19. The CDR3 runs from the conserved cysteine through the conserved F or W. The D gene is left open where the match is weak. Clone size, where shown, is once, few, many, or a class for clones that have expanded.

abundance: NA; v_gene: TRBV5-5; j_gene: TRBJ2-1; d_gene: NA; CDR3nt: TGTGCCAGCAGCGCCCGTATTAGTGCCGGGACACCGAGCTCCTACAATGAGCAGTTCTTC; CDR3aa: CASSARISAGTPSSYNEQFF
abundance: NA; v_gene: TRBV9; j_gene: TRBJ2-5; d_gene: TRBD2; CDR3nt: TGTGCCAGCAGCGTAGCGGCTAGCGGGGGGGAAGAGACCCAGTACTTC; CDR3aa: CASSVAASGGEETQYF
abundance: NA; v_gene: TRBV5-1; j_gene: TRBJ2-1; d_gene: TRBD2; CDR3nt: TGCGCCAGCAGCCCCGGACTAGCGGGATACAATGAGCAGTTCTTC; CDR3aa: CASSPGLAGYNEQFF
abundance: NA; v_gene: TRBV7-8; j_gene: TRBJ2-7; d_gene: NA; CDR3nt: TGTGCCAGCAGCTTAGCGCTGGGCAGGACCTACGAGCAGTACTTC; CDR3aa: CASSLALGRTYEQYF
abundance: NA; v_gene: TRBV10-1; j_gene: TRBJ2-7; d_gene: NA; CDR3nt: TGCGCCAGCAAACAGGGCCTCTACGAGCAGTACTTC; CDR3aa: CASKQGLYEQYF
abundance: NA; v_gene: TRBV2; j_gene: TRBJ1-2; d_gene: TRBD1; CDR3nt: TGTGCCAGCAGCGGGACAGGGGCGTCGGGGGGCTACACCTTC; CDR3aa: CASSGTGASGGYTF
abundance: NA; v_gene: TRBV6-6; j_gene: TRBJ1-1; d_gene: TRBD1; CDR3nt: TGTGCCAGCAGTCCCGGGCAGGGGGGCACTGAAGCTTTCTTT; CDR3aa: CASSPGQGGTEAFF
abundance: NA; v_gene: TRBV5-4; j_gene: TRBJ1-3; d_gene: TRBD1; CDR3nt: TGTGCCAGCAGCTTGGACAGGGGTGGTGGAAACACCATATATTTT; CDR3aa: CASSLDRGGGNTIYF
abundance: NA; v_gene: TRBV3-1/TRBV3-2; j_gene: TRBJ1-3; d_gene: NA; CDR3nt: TGTGCCAGCAGCCTTCTGTTGGGGGGTGGAAACACCATATATTTT; CDR3aa: CASSLLLGGGNTIYF
abundance: once; v_gene: TRBV28; j_gene: TRBJ2-2; d_gene: NA; CDR3nt: TGTGCCAGCTCCAGCGGACGACCCGGGGAGCTGTTTTTT; CDR3aa: CASSSGRPGELFF
abundance: NA; v_gene: TRBV3-1/TRBV3-2; j_gene: TRBJ2-2; d_gene: TRBD1; CDR3nt: TGTGCCAGCAGCCAAAACAGGGGGCGAAGCACCGGGGAGCTGTTTTTT; CDR3aa: CASSQNRGRSTGELFF
abundance: NA; v_gene: TRBV10-3; j_gene: TRBJ1-5; d_gene: TRBD1; CDR3nt: TGTGCCATCAGTGAGTCGGGACAGGGGGCTGTGGGCAATCAGCCCCAGCATTTT; CDR3aa: CAISESGQGAVGNQPQHF
abundance: NA; v_gene: TRBV15; j_gene: TRBJ2-3; d_gene: NA; CDR3nt: TGTGCCACCAGCAGAGCAGGGGATCCACACCCCCGGTATTTT; CDR3aa: CATSRAGDPHPRYF
abundance: NA; v_gene: TRBV10-3; j_gene: TRBJ1-6; d_gene: NA; CDR3nt: TGTGCCATCCGGGAGGGGAATTCACCCCTCCACTTT; CDR3aa: CAIREGNSPLHF
abundance: NA; v_gene: TRBV5-1; j_gene: TRBJ2-3; d_gene: NA; CDR3nt: TGCGCCAGCAGCTTGGAGGGGTTCGGCGATACGCAGTATTTT; CDR3aa: CASSLEGFGDTQYF
abundance: NA; v_gene: TRBV7-2; j_gene: TRBJ2-3; d_gene: TRBD1; CDR3nt: TGTGCCAGCAGCTCCCAGGGGGCAGCAGATACGCAGTATTTT; CDR3aa: CASSSQGAADTQYF
abundance: NA; v_gene: TRBV18; j_gene: TRBJ1-4; d_gene: TRBD1; CDR3nt: TGTGCCAGCTCACCACTCAGACAGGGGGCGAAACTGAATGAAAAACTGTTTTTT; CDR3aa: CASSPLRQGAKLNEKLFF
abundance: NA; v_gene: TRBV18; j_gene: TRBJ1-2; d_gene: NA; CDR3nt: TGTGCCAGCTCACCCCTGGGAGGACTGGGCTACACCTTC; CDR3aa: CASSPLGGLGYTF
abundance: NA; v_gene: TRBV7-2; j_gene: TRBJ2-3; d_gene: NA; CDR3nt: TGTGCCAGCAGCCGGCGGAGGGGCGTAATCACAGATACGCAGTATTTT; CDR3aa: CASSRRRGVITDTQYF
abundance: NA; v_gene: TRBV6-1; j_gene: TRBJ2-7; d_gene: TRBD2; CDR3nt: TGTGCCAGCAGTGAATCGGGGAGGGCGAGGGAGCAGTACTTC; CDR3aa: CASSESGRAREQYF
abundance: NA; v_gene: TRBV7-2; j_gene: TRBJ2-7; d_gene: TRBD2; CDR3nt: TGTGCCAGCAGATTAGCGGGAGGGCCTTCCTACGAGCAGTACTTC; CDR3aa: CASRLAGGPSYEQYF
abundance: NA; v_gene: TRBV19; j_gene: TRBJ1-5; d_gene: TRBD1; CDR3nt: TGTGCCAGTAGTGTTACAGGGGCCGCCGCAAATCAGCCCCAGCATTTT; CDR3aa: CASSVTGAAANQPQHF
abundance: NA; v_gene: TRBV15; j_gene: TRBJ2-7; d_gene: NA; CDR3nt: TGTGCCACCAGCAGAGAATTGGGGGCGGTCTACGAGCAGTACTTC; CDR3aa: CATSRELGAVYEQYF
abundance: NA; v_gene: TRBV6-5; j_gene: TRBJ2-7; d_gene: TRBD2; CDR3nt: TGTGCCAGCAGTTATACTAGCGGGAGGGAAGAGCAGTACTTC; CDR3aa: CASSYTSGREEQYF
abundance: NA; v_gene: TRBV28; j_gene: TRBJ2-7; d_gene: NA; CDR3nt: TGTGCCAGCAGCCCCTCGCTAGGGGGTACCTACGAGCAGTACTTC; CDR3aa: CASSPSLGGTYEQYF
abundance: NA; v_gene: TRBV6-5; j_gene: TRBJ1-1; d_gene: TRBD1; CDR3nt: TGTGCCAGCAGTCTTGGGCAGGGGGTGGCTGAAGCTTTCTTT; CDR3aa: CASSLGQGVAEAFF
abundance: NA; v_gene: TRBV11-1; j_gene: TRBJ1-1; d_gene: TRBD1; CDR3nt: TGTGCCAGCAGCTTGTACTCAGGGGGGTCCACTGAAGCTTTCTTT; CDR3aa: CASSLYSGGSTEAFF
abundance: few; v_gene: TRBV6-6; j_gene: TRBJ1-5; d_gene: NA; CDR3nt: TGTGCCAGCAGTTACGTTGACAGTCAGCCCCAGCATTTT; CDR3aa: CASSYVDSQPQHF
abundance: NA; v_gene: TRBV7-9; j_gene: TRBJ2-7; d_gene: NA; CDR3nt: TGTGCCAGCAGCCCCAGTACAGGGAGAGGCGAGCAGTACTTC; CDR3aa: CASSPSTGRGEQYF
abundance: NA; v_gene: TRBV19; j_gene: TRBJ1-2; d_gene: NA; CDR3nt: TGTGCCAGTAGGAGGACAGTTAACTATGGCTACACCTTC; CDR3aa: CASRRTVNYGYTF
abundance: NA; v_gene: TRBV7-8; j_gene: TRBJ2-3; d_gene: TRBD2; CDR3nt: TGTGCCAGCAGCCGACGGGGGGTCCGGTCCCTCACAGATACGCAGTATTTT; CDR3aa: CASSRRGVRSLTDTQYF
abundance: NA; v_gene: TRBV3-1/TRBV3-2; j_gene: TRBJ2-7; d_gene: TRBD2; CDR3nt: TGTGCCAGCAGCCAAGCTCCGAAGACTAGCGGGAGGTCCAACGAGCAGTACTTC; CDR3aa: CASSQAPKTSGRSNEQYF
abundance: NA; v_gene: TRBV5-6; j_gene: TRBJ2-2; d_gene: TRBD2; CDR3nt: TGTGCCAGCAGCTCCCTCCTAGCGGGGGGGCGTACCGGGGAGCTGTTTTTT; CDR3aa: CASSSLLAGGRTGELFF
abundance: NA; v_gene: TRBV7-2; j_gene: TRBJ2-7; d_gene: TRBD2; CDR3nt: TGTGCCAGCAGCGTGACTAGCGGGAGCTCCTACGAGCAGTACTTC; CDR3aa: CASSVTSGSSYEQYF
abundance: NA; v_gene: TRBV7-3; j_gene: TRBJ2-1; d_gene: TRBD2; CDR3nt: TGTGCCAGCAGCCCAGGTAGCGGGAGTTCCTACAATGAGCAGTTCTTC; CDR3aa: CASSPGSGSSYNEQFF
abundance: NA; v_gene: TRBV25-1; j_gene: TRBJ1-2; d_gene: TRBD1; CDR3nt: TGTGCCAGCAGTATCCGACAGGGAGTGGGCTACACCTTC; CDR3aa: CASSIRQGVGYTF
abundance: NA; v_gene: TRBV19; j_gene: TRBJ2-7; d_gene: NA; CDR3nt: TGTGCCAGTAGCACCTATGCCGGGGGAGACGAGCAGTACTTC; CDR3aa: CASSTYAGGDEQYF
abundance: NA; v_gene: TRBV4-3; j_gene: TRBJ2-1; d_gene: TRBD1; CDR3nt: TGCGCCAGCAGCCAAGATCCAGGGGGTCCCTACAATGAGCAGTTCTTC; CDR3aa: CASSQDPGGPYNEQFF
abundance: NA; v_gene: TRBV9; j_gene: TRBJ2-1; d_gene: NA; CDR3nt: TGTGCCAGCAGCGTAGTAGAGGGAACGGGAAATGAGCAGTTCTTC; CDR3aa: CASSVVEGTGNEQFF
abundance: NA; v_gene: TRBV7-3; j_gene: TRBJ2-5; d_gene: NA; CDR3nt: TGTGCCAGCAGCTTAACCGCAGGGCTCCAAGAGACCCAGTACTTC; CDR3aa: CASSLTAGLQETQYF
abundance: NA; v_gene: TRBV28; j_gene: TRBJ2-7; d_gene: NA; CDR3nt: TGTGCCAGCAGCCCGGGGGTCGGCGAGCAGTACTTC; CDR3aa: CASSPGVGEQYF
abundance: NA; v_gene: TRBV6-1; j_gene: TRBJ2-3; d_gene: NA; CDR3nt: TGTGCCAGCAGTGAAATCTTGAGAGATACGCAGTATTTT; CDR3aa: CASSEILRDTQYF
abundance: NA; v_gene: TRBV19; j_gene: TRBJ1-2; d_gene: TRBD1; CDR3nt: TGTGCCAGTAGTCCCGACAGGGTAGGCTATGGCTACACCTTC; CDR3aa: CASSPDRVGYGYTF
abundance: NA; v_gene: TRBV29-1; j_gene: TRBJ1-1; d_gene: TRBD1; CDR3nt: TGCAGCGTAACCCGGCGGACAGGGGGAAACACTGAAGCTTTCTTT; CDR3aa: CSVTRRTGGNTEAFF
abundance: NA; v_gene: TRBV27; j_gene: TRBJ1-2; d_gene: TRBD1; CDR3nt: TGTGCCAGCAGTGGAATCGACAGGGCAGAGAAAGGCTACACCTTC; CDR3aa: CASSGIDRAEKGYTF
abundance: NA; v_gene: TRBV4-2; j_gene: TRBJ1-3; d_gene: TRBD1; CDR3nt: TGTGCCAGCAGCCAGGCTTCCACAGGGGAGGGAAACACCATATATTTT; CDR3aa: CASSQASTGEGNTIYF
abundance: NA; v_gene: TRBV18; j_gene: TRBJ1-1; d_gene: NA; CDR3nt: TGTGCCAGCTCACCAACGACGGGGGGAGGAACTGAAGCTTTCTTT; CDR3aa: CASSPTTGGGTEAFF
abundance: NA; v_gene: TRBV5-4; j_gene: TRBJ2-1; d_gene: TRBD2; CDR3nt: TGTGCCAGCAGCTTGCTTACTAGCGGCTCCTACAATGAGCAGTTCTTC; CDR3aa: CASSLLTSGSYNEQFF
abundance: NA; v_gene: TRBV27; j_gene: TRBJ1-1; d_gene: TRBD1; CDR3nt: TGTGCCAGCAGTTCGACAGGGATAACTGAAGCTTTCTTT; CDR3aa: CASSSTGITEAFF
abundance: NA; v_gene: TRBV6-5; j_gene: TRBJ2-3; d_gene: NA; CDR3nt: TGTGCCACCCGGAAGGGGGGGAGAGGCACAGATACGCAGTATTTT; CDR3aa: CATRKGGRGTDTQYF
abundance: NA; v_gene: TRBV19; j_gene: TRBJ2-1; d_gene: TRBD2; CDR3nt: TGTGCCAGTAGTAGCGGGGGGGCGAATGAGCAGTTCTTC; CDR3aa: CASSSGGANEQFF
abundance: once; v_gene: TRBV19; j_gene: TRBJ1-1; d_gene: NA; CDR3nt: TGTGCCAGTAGTATCAGAGGGAACACTGAAGCTTTCTTT; CDR3aa: CASSIRGNTEAFF
abundance: NA; v_gene: TRBV7-9; j_gene: TRBJ2-1; d_gene: NA; CDR3nt: TGTGCCAGCAGCCAACCCGACAAGGCCTATGAGCAGTTCTTC; CDR3aa: CASSQPDKAYEQFF
abundance: NA; v_gene: TRBV25-1; j_gene: TRBJ1-2; d_gene: NA; CDR3nt: TGTGCCAGCAGGAGTGGAGTAAACTATGGCTACACCTTC; CDR3aa: CASRSGVNYGYTF
abundance: NA; v_gene: TRBV6-6; j_gene: TRBJ2-1; d_gene: TRBD1; CDR3nt: TGTGCCAGCAGTTTCGTGTCCGGGACAGTTTATGAGCAGTTCTTC; CDR3aa: CASSFVSGTVYEQFF
abundance: NA; v_gene: TRBV5-1; j_gene: TRBJ1-1; d_gene: TRBD1; CDR3nt: TGCGCCAGCAGATCGACAGGGGGCATCACTGAAGCTTTCTTT; CDR3aa: CASRSTGGITEAFF
abundance: NA; v_gene: TRBV7-8; j_gene: TRBJ1-1; d_gene: NA; CDR3nt: TGTGCCAGCAGCAAGAGGCCTACAGGGATGAGTCATGAGGCTTTCTTT; CDR3aa: CASSKRPTGMSHEAFF